This record covers a single T cell receptor (beta chain). Antigen unknown. These data originate in a study of glioma-infiltrating T cells after dendritic cell vaccination. Measured with immunoSEQ multiplex PCR; TCRdb has only the in-frame clones, and not every one. Of approximately 100,000 clones in the sample, roughly 80% are singletons; the top ten hold over 9.5%. The CDR3 loop spans 12 amino acids. The V end was cut by 0 bases, the J end by 9 bases, with 6 bases between. CDR1 and CDR2 from the germline V gene are SGHDN and FVKESK. Study-wide findings and caveats: No direct clonality-survival link was found; a diverse polyclonal response may matter. Few patients contributed both blood and tumor specimens.

The clonotype comes from a human donor with glioblastoma. V is TRBV14 and J is TRBJ1-3; D is unresolved. Sequencing used blood, obtained before dendritic cell vaccination. CDR3 bases: TGTGCCAGCAGCCAAGACCTAGTCACCATATATTTT. Its protein product is CASSQDLVTIYF.